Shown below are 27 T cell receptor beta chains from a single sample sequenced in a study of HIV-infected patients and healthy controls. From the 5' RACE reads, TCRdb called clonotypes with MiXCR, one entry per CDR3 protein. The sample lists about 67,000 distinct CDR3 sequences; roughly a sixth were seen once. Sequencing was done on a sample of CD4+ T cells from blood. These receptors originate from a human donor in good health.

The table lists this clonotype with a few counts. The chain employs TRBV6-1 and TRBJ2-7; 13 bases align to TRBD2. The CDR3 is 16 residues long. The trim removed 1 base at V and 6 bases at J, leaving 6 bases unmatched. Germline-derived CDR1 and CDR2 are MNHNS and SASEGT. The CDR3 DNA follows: TGTGCCAGCAGTGAAGGACTAGCGGGAGGTGCGGGCGAGCAGTACTTC. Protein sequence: CASSEGLAGGAGEQYF.

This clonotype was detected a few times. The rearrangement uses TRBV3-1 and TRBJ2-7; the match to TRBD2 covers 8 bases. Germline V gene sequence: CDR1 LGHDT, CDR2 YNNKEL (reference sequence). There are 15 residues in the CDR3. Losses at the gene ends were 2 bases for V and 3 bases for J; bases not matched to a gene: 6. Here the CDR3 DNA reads TGTGCCAGCAGCCAAAAGGGACTAGAAGTCTACGAGCAGTACTTC. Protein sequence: CASSQKGLEVYEQYF.

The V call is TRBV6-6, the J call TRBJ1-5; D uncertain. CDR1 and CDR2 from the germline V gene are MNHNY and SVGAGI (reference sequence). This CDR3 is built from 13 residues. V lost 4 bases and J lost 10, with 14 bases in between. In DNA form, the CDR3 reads TGTGCCAGCAGTTGGGATTTCGGCCCTCCCCAGCATTTT. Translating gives CASSWDFGPPQHF.

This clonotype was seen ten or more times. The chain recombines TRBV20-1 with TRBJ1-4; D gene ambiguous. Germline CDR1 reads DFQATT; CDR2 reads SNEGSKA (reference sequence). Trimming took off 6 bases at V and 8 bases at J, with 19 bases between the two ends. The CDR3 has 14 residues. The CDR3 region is CSALTQWEKEKLFF. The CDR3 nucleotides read TGCAGTGCCCTTACCCAGTGGGAGAAAGAAAAACTGTTTTTT.

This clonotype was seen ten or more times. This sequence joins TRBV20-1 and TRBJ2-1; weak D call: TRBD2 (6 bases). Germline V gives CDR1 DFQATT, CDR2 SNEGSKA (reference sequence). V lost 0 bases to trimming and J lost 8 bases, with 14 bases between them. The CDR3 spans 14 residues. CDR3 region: CSARDSGQGDEQFF. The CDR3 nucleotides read TGCAGTGCTAGAGATAGCGGCCAGGGCGATGAGCAGTTCTTC.

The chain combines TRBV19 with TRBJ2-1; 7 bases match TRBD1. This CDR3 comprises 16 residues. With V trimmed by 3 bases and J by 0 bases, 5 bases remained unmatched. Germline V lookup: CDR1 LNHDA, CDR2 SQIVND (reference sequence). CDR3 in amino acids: CASSIWGQYSYNEQFF. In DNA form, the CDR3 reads TGTGCCAGTAGTATCTGGGGACAGTACTCCTACAATGAGCAGTTCTTC.

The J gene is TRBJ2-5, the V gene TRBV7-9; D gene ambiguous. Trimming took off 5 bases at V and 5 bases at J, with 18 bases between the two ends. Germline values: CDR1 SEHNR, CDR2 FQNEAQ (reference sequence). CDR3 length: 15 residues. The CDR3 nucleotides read TGTGCCAGCAGCCCCACGGTTAAGCGAAAGGAGACCCAGTACTTC. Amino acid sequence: CASSPTVKRKETQYF.

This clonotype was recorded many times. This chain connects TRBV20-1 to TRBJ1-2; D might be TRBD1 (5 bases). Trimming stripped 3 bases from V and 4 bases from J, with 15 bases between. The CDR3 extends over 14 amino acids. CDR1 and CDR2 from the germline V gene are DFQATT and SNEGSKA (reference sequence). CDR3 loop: CSASLQGKGYGYTF. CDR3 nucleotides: TGCAGTGCTAGCCTTCAGGGAAAGGGCTATGGCTACACCTTC.

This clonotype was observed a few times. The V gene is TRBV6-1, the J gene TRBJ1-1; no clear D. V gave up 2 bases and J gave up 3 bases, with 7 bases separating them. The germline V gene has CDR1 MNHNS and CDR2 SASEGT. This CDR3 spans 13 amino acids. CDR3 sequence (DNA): TGTGCCAGCAGTGAAAGTCGGCACACTGAAGCTTTCTTT. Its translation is CASSESRHTEAFF.

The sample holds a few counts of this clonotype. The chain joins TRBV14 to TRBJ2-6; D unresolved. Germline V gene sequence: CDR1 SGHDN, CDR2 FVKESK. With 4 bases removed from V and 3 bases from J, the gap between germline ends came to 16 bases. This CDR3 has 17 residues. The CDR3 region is CASSPRLGRSGANVLTF. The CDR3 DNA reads TGTGCCAGCAGCCCCCGTTTAGGTAGGAGTGGGGCCAACGTCCTGACTTTC. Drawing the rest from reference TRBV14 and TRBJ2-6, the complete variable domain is EAGVTQFPSHSVIEKGQTVTLRCDPISGHDNLYWYRRVMGKEIKFLLHFVKESKQDESGMPNNRFLAERTGGTYSTLKVQPAELEDSGVYFCASSPRLGRSGANVLTFGAGSRLTVL.

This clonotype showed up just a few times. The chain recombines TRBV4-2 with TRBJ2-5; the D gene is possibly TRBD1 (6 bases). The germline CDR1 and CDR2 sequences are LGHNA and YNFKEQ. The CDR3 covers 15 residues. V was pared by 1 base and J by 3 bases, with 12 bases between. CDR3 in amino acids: CASSQGARGKETQYF. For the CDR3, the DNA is TGTGCCAGCAGCCAAGGAGCCAGGGGAAAAGAGACCCAGTACTTC.

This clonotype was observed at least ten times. CDR3 amino acids: CASSLVLNSGNTIYF. The CDR3 nucleotides read TGTGCCAGCAGCTTAGTACTGAACTCTGGAAACACCATATATTTT. J is TRBJ1-3 and V is TRBV11-2; D gene uncertain. CDR1 SGHAT and CDR2 FQNNGV come from the germline V gene. The CDR3 loop spans 15 amino acids. V lost 1 base and J lost 0, with 7 bases in between.

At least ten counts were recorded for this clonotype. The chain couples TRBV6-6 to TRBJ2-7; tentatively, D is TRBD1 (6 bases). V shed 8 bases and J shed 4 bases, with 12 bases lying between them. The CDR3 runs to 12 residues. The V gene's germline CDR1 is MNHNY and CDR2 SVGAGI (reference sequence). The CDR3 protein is CASGQGRYEQYF. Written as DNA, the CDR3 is TGTGCCAGCGGGCAGGGGAGATACGAGCAGTACTTC.

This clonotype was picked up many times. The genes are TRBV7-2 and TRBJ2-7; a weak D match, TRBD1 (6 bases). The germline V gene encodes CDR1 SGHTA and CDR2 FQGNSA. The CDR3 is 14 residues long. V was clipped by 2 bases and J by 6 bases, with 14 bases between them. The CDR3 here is CASSLTEQGAEQYF. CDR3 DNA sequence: TGTGCCAGCAGCTTAACCGAACAGGGAGCCGAGCAGTACTTC.

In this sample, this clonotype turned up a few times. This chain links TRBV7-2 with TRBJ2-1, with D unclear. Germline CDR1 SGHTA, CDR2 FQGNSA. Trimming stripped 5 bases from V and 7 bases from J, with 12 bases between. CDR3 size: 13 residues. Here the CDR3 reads CASSPIIGNEQFF. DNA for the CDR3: TGTGCCAGCAGCCCGATCATAGGGAATGAGCAGTTCTTC.

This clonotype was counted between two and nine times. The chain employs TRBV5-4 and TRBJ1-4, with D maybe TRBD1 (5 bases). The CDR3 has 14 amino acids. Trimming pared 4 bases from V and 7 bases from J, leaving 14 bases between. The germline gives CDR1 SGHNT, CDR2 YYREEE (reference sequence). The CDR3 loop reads CASSRRGGGEKLFF. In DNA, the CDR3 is TGTGCCAGCAGCCGGCGGGGGGGAGGTGAAAAACTGTTTTTT.

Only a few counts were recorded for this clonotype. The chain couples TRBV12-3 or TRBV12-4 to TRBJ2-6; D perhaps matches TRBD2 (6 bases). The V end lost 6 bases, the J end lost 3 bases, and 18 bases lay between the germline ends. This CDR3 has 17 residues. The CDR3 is CASSWGLVSRGANVLTF. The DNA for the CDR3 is TGTGCCAGCAGCTGGGGACTCGTTTCTCGTGGGGCCAACGTCCTGACTTTC.

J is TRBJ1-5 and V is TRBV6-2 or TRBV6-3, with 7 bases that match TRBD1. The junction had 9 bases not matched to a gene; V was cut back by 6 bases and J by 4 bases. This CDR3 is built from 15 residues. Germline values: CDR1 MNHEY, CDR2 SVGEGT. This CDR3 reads CASRGRGGENQPQHF. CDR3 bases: TGTGCCAGCAGGGGCAGGGGGGGCGAGAATCAGCCCCAGCATTTT.

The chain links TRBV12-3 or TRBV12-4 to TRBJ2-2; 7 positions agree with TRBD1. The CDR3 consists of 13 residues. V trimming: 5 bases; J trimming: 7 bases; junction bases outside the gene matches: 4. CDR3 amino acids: CASSLGGNGELFF. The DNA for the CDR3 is TGTGCCAGCAGTCTAGGGGGCAACGGGGAGCTGTTTTTT.

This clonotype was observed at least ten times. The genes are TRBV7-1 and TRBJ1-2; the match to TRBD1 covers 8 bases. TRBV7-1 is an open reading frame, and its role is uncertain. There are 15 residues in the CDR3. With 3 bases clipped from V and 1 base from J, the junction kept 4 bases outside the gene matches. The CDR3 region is CASSSQGALNYGYTF. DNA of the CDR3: TGTGCCAGCAGCTCCCAGGGGGCGCTTAACTATGGCTACACCTTC.

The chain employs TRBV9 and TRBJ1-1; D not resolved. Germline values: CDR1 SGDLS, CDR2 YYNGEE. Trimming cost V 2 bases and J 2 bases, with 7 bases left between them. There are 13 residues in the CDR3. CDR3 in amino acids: CASSVGINTEAFF. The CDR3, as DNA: TGTGCCAGCAGCGTTGGAATAAACACTGAAGCTTTCTTT.

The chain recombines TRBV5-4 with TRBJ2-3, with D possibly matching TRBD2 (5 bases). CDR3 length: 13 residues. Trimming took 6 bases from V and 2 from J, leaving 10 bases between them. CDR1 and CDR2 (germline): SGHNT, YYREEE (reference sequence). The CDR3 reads CASTTDSTDTQYF. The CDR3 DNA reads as TGTGCCAGCACGACGGACTCCACAGATACGCAGTATTTT.

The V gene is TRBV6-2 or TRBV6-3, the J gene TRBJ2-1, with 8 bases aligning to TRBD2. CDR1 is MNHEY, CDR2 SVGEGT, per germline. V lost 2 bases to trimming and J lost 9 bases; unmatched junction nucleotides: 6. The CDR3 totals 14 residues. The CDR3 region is CASSYGRAGGEQFF. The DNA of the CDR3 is TGTGCCAGCAGTTACGGCAGGGCGGGAGGTGAGCAGTTCTTC.

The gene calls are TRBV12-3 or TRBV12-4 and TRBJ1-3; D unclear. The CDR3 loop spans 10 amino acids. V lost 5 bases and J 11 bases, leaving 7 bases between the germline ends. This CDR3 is CASSAQAIYF. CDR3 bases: TGTGCCAGCAGTGCCCAGGCCATATATTTT.

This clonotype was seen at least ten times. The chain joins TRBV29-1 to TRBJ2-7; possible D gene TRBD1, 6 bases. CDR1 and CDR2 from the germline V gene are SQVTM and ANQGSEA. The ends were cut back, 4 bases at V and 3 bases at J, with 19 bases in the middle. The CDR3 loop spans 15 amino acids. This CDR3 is CSVGAPGTSLYEQYF. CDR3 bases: TGCAGCGTTGGGGCCCCCGGGACATCTCTCTACGAGCAGTACTTC.

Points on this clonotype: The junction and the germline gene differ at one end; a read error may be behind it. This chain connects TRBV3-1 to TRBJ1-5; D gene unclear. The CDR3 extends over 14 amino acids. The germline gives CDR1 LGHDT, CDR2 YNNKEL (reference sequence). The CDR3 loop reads CASSSSRADQPKHF. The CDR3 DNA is TGTGCCAGCAGTTCAAGTCGCGCCGATCAGCCCAAGCATTTT. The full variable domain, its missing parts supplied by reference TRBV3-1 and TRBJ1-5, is DTAVSQTPKYLVTQMGNDKSIKCEQNLGHDTMYWYKQDSKKFLKIMFSYNNKELIINETVPNRFSPKSPDKAHLNLHINSLELGDSAVYFCASSSSRADQPKHFGDGTRLSIL.

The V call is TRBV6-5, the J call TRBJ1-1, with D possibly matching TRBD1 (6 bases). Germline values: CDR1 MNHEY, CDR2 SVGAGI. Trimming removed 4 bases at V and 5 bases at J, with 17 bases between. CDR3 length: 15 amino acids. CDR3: CASSFRGGGWTEAFF. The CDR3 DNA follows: TGTGCCAGCAGTTTTCGGGGGGGGGGCTGGACTGAAGCTTTCTTT.